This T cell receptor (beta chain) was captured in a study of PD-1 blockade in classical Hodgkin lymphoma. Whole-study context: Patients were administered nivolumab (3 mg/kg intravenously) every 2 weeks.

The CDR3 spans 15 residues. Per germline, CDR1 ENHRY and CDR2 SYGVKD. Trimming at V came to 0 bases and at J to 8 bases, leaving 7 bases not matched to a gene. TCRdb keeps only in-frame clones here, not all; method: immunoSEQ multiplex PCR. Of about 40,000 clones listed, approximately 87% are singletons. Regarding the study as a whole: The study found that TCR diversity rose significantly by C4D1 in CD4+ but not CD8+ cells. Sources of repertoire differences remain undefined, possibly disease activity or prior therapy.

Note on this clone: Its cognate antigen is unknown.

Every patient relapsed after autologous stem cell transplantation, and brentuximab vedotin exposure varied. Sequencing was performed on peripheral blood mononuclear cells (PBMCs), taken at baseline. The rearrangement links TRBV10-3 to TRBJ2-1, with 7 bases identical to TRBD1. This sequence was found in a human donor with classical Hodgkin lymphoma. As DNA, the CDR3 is TGTGCCATCAGTGAGTCCACAGGGGCAAGAGATGAGCAGTTCTTC. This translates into CAISESTGARDEQFF.